This TCR beta chain appears in the sequencing data of a study of cytomegalovirus exposure and HLA in healthy donors. The PCR employed 60 Vbeta primers together with 13 Jbeta primers. Sequenced by immunoSEQ multiplex PCR; TCRdb stores in-frame clones only, minus some. Of tens of thousands of clones listed, roughly 74% were seen once; the top ten hold about an eighth. From germline, CDR1 is LNHDA and CDR2 SQIVND (reference sequence). The CDR3 runs 15 residues. The ends lost 6 bases at V and 7 bases at J; junction bases unmatched: 9. This TCR was recovered from a human donor in good health. The sequenced material came from PBMCs. The chain carries TRBV19 and TRBJ1-5, with 10 positions matching TRBD1. CDR3 in DNA: TGTGCCAGTAGCCGGGGGACAGGGGAAAACCAGCCCCAGCATTTT. Encoded protein: CASSRGTGENQPQHF.